The text below deals with one TCR beta chain. Its matching antigen is unknown. This CDR3 contains 15 residues. Germline CDR1 and CDR2: LGHNA and YSLEER. V was cut by 1 base and J by 4 bases, with 11 bases left in between. The data were taken from a study of memory CD4+ T cells and cytomegalovirus serostatus. Overall study findings and caveats: Suggested: most of the CMV-linked TCR signature lies in CD4+ memory cells.

Sequencing used immunoSEQ multiplex PCR; TCRdb keeps in-frame clones, though not all of them. The sample includes under 70,000 clones, around 80% of them seen just once. The sort gate was single viable CD3+CD4+CD8-CD45RO+ cells for memory CD4+ T cells. Donors' CMV status reflects serum IgG against pp150, pp28, p38, p52. CD4+ T cells were isolated by positive magnetic selection. The V gene is TRBV4-3, the J gene TRBJ1-5; D unresolved. What was sequenced was memory CD4+ T cells from blood. The clonotype originates from an adult in good health and CMV-seronegative. CDR3 DNA: TGCGCCAGCAGCCAAGTCCATACGGGAAATCAGCCCCAGCATTTT. This gives the protein CASSQVHTGNQPQHF.